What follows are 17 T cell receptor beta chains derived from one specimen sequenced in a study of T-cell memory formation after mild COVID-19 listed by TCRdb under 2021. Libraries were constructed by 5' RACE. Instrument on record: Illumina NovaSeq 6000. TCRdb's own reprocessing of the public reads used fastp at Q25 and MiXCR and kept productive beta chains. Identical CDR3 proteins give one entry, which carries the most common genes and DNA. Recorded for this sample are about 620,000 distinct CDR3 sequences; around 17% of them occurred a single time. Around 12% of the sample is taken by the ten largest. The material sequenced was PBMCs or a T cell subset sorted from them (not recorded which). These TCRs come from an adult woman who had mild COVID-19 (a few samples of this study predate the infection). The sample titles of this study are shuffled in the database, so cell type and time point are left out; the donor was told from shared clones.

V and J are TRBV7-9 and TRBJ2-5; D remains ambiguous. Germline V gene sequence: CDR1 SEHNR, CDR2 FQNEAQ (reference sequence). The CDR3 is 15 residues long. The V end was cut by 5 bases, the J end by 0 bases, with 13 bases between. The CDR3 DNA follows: TGTGCCAGCAGCCCCCGTGGGAAGGACCAAGAGACCCAGTACTTC. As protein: CASSPRGKDQETQYF.

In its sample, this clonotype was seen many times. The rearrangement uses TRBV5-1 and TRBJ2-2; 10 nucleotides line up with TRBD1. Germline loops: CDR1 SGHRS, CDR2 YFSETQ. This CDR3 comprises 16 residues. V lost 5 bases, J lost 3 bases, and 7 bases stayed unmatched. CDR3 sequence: CASRPRQGADTGELFF. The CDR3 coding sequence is TGCGCCAGCAGACCCCGACAGGGGGCCGACACCGGGGAGCTGTTTTTT. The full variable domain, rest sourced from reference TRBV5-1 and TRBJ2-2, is KAGVTQTPRYLIKTRGQQVTLSCSPISGHRSVSWYQQTPGQGLQFLFEYFSETQRNKGNFPGRFSGRQFSNSRSEMNVSTLELGDSALYLCASRPRQGADTGELFFGEGSRLTVL.

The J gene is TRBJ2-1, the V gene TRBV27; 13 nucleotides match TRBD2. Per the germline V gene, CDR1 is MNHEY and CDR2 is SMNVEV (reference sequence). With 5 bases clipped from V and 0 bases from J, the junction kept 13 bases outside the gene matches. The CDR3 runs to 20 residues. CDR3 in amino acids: CASSPSGLAGFLSSYNEQFF. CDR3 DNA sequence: TGTGCCAGCAGTCCGTCGGGACTAGCGGGATTCTTGAGCTCCTACAATGAGCAGTTCTTC.

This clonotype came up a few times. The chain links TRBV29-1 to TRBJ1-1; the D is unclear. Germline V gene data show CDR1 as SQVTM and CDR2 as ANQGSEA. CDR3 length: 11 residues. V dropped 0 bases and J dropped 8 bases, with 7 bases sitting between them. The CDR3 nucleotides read TGCAGCGTTGAAGATTTCCCAGAAGCTTTCTTT. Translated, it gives CSVEDFPEAFF.

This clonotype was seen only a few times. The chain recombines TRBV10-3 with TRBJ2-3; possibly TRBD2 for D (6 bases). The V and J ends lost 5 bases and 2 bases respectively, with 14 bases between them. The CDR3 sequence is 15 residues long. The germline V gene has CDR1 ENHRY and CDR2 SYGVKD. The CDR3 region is CAISSGLQITDTQYF. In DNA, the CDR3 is TGTGCCATCAGTTCGGGACTCCAAATCACAGATACGCAGTATTTT.

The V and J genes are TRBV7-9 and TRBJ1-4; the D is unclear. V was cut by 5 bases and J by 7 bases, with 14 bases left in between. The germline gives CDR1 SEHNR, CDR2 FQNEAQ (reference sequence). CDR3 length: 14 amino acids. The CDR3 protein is CASSGRQAGEKLFF. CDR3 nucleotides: TGTGCCAGCAGCGGCCGGCAGGCGGGTGAAAAACTGTTTTTT. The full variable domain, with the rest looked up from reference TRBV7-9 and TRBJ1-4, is DTGVSQNPRHKITKRGQNVTFRCDPISEHNRLYWYRQTLGQGPEFLTYFQNEAQLEKSRLLSDRFSAERPKGSFSTLEIQRTEQGDSAMYLCASSGRQAGEKLFFGSGTQLSVL.

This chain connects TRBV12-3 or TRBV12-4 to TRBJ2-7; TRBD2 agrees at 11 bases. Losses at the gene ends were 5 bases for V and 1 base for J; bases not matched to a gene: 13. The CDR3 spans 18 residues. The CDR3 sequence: CASSTQGLAGGKSYEQYF. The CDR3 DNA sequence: TGTGCCAGCAGTACGCAGGGCCTAGCGGGAGGAAAATCCTACGAGCAGTACTTC.

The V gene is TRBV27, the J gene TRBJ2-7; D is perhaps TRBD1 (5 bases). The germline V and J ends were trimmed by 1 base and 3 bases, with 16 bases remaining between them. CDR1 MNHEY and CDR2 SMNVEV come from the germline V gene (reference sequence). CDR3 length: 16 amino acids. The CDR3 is CASSLLGWKGIYEQYF. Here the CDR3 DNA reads TGTGCCAGCAGTTTATTAGGCTGGAAGGGGATCTACGAGCAGTACTTC.

CDR3 residues: CASSPPGLADSSYEQYF. DNA of the CDR3: TGTGCCAGCAGCCCCCCGGGACTAGCGGACAGCTCCTACGAGCAGTACTTC. The chain links TRBV7-9 to TRBJ2-7; TRBD2 matches at 11 bases. The CDR3 runs 17 residues. Trimming removed 5 bases from V and 0 bases from J; junction bases left unmatched: 9. Germline CDR1 reads SEHNR; CDR2 reads FQNEAQ (reference sequence).

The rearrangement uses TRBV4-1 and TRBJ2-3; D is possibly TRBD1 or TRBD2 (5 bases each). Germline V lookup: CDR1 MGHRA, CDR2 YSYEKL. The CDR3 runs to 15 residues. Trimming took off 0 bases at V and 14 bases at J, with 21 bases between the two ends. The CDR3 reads CASSQEIGAGTSSYF. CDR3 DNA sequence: TGCGCCAGCAGCCAAGAGATTGGGGCAGGGACCTCTTCGTATTTT.

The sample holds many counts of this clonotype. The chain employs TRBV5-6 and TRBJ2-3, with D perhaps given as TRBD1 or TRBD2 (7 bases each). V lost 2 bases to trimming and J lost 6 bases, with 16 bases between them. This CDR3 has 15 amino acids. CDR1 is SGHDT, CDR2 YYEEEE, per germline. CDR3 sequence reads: CASSFLDREGDTQYF. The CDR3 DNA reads TGTGCCAGCAGCTTCCTCGACAGGGAGGGGGATACGCAGTATTTT.

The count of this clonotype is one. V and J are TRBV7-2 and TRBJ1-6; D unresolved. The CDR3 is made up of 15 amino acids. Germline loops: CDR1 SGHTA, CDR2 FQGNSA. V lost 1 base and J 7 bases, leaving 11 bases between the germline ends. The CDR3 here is CASSLGSRLNSPLHF. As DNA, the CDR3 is TGTGCCAGCAGCTTAGGGTCCAGGCTAAATTCACCCCTCCACTTT.

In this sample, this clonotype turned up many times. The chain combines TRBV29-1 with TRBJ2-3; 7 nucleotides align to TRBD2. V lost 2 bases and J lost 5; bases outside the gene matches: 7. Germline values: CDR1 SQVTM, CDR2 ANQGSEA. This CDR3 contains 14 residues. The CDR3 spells CSVEWGRGEDTQYF. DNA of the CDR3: TGCAGCGTTGAATGGGGGAGGGGAGAAGATACGCAGTATTTT.

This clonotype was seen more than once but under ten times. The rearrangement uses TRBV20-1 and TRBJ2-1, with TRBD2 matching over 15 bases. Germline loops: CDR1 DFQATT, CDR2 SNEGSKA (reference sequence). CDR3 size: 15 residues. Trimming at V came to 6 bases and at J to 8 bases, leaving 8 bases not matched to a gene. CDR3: CSASRTSGRAHEQFF. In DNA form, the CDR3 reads TGCAGTGCCTCCCGGACTAGCGGGAGGGCCCATGAGCAGTTCTTC.

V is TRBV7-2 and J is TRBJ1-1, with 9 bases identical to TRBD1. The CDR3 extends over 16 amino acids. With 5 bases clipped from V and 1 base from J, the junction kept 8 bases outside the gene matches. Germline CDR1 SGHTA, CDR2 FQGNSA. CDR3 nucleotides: TGTGCCAGCAGCCGAGGGACAGGGATGACGAACACTGAAGCTTTCTTT. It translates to CASSRGTGMTNTEAFF. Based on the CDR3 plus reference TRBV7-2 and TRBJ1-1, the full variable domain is GAGVSQSPSNKVTEKGKDVELRCDPISGHTALYWYRQSLGQGLEFLIYFQGNSAPDKSGLPSDRFSAERTGGSVSTLTIQRTQQEDSAVYLCASSRGTGMTNTEAFFGQGTRLTVV.

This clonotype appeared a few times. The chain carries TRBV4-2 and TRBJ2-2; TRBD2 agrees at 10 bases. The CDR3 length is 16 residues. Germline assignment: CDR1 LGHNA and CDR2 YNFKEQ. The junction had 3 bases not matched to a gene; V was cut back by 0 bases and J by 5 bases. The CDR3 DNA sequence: TGTGCCAGCAGCCAAGAATCACTAGCGGGGACCGGGGAGCTGTTTTTT. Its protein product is CASSQESLAGTGELFF.

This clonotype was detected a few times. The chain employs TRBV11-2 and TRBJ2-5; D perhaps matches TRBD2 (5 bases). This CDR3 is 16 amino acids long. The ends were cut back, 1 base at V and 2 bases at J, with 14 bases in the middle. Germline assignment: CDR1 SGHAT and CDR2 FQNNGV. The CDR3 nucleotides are TGTGCCAGCAGCTTAGTATACGGCGGGTCACAAGAGACCCAGTACTTC. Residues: CASSLVYGGSQETQYF.